This TCR beta chain emerged from a study of glioma-infiltrating T cells. Study-level findings and limits: Above-expected tissue-blood divergence occurred in all gliomas, most in low-grade ones.

V shed 3 bases, J shed 6 bases, and the junction held 4 bases outside the gene matches. Germline CDR1 and CDR2: KGHSH and LQKENI. The CDR3 totals 14 residues. The iRepertoire nested amplicon-rescue multiplex PCR amplified TCR alpha and beta CDR3s from RNA. TCRdb used MiXCR to reprocess the multiplex PCR reads, holding one entry per CDR3 protein. In the table there are approximately 120,000 distinct CDR3 sequences, under 30% of which are singletons. This clonotype showed up many times. The antigen is unknown. What was sequenced was glioma tissue, nonneoplastic brain tissue, or PBMCs (not recorded which). V usage is TRBV18 and J usage is TRBJ2-1; TRBD1 matches 8 bases. This TCR derives from a human donor with low-grade glioma or glioblastoma, undergoing nonglioma brain surgery, or in good health (not recorded which). The CDR3, as DNA: TGTGCCAGCTCACCGGACAGGGTGGGCAATGAGCAGTTCTTC. Translating it yields CASSPDRVGNEQFF.